Below, 17 T cell receptor beta chains from the same sample are listed, as sequenced in a study of CD8 T cells in ankylosing spondylitis. Study-level results: Typical of ankylosing spondylitis blood, it appeared, was a TCR beta motif of under 10 highly homologous variants.

TCRdb re-analysed the 5' RACE reads in MiXCR, keeping a single row per CDR3 protein. The table has hundreds of thousands of distinct CDR3 sequences, about 18% seen once. No cognate antigen is known for these TCRs. Material for sequencing was blood, either unsorted or a sorted T cell fraction (not recorded which). The receptors were gathered from a male donor with ankylosing spondylitis.

The sample holds a few counts of this clonotype. The chain combines TRBV20-1 with TRBJ2-5; 9 nucleotides match TRBD2. The CDR3 runs 16 residues. Germline V gene lookup returns CDR1 DFQATT and CDR2 SNEGSKA (reference sequence). J gave up 5 bases and V 1 base, and 11 bases lay outside the gene matches. The CDR3 sequence is CSARGEWREGRETQYF. CDR3 bases: TGCAGTGCTAGAGGGGAGTGGCGGGAGGGCCGGGAGACCCAGTACTTC.

Many counts were recorded for this clonotype. The chain joins TRBV4-2 to TRBJ2-3, with 8 bases aligning to TRBD2. Germline V gene data show CDR1 as LGHNA and CDR2 as YNFKEQ. J was trimmed by 0 bases and V by 5 bases; bases with no gene match: 10. The CDR3 is 17 residues long. Written as DNA, the CDR3 is TGTGCCAGCAGCGTAAGCGGGGGATATACTAGCACAGATACGCAGTATTTT. Translating gives CASSVSGGYTSTDTQYF.

The chain employs TRBV19 and TRBJ2-7; D possibly uses TRBD1 or TRBD2 (6 bases each). There are 14 residues in the CDR3. Germline values: CDR1 LNHDA, CDR2 SQIVND (reference sequence). The V and J ends lost 5 bases and 2 bases respectively, with 13 bases between them. The CDR3 protein is CASSPQGGTYEQYF. CDR3 in DNA: TGTGCCAGTAGTCCACAGGGAGGTACCTACGAGCAGTACTTC.

This clonotype was seen more than once but under ten times. The chain joins TRBV29-1 to TRBJ2-7; D perhaps matches TRBD1 (6 bases). V lost 3 bases and J lost 7, with 10 bases in between. Looked up from germline, CDR1 is SQVTM and CDR2 is ANQGSEA. This CDR3 spans 11 amino acids. The CDR3 sequence: CSVDGQGEQYF. In nucleotides, the CDR3 is TGCAGCGTTGATGGGCAGGGGGAGCAGTACTTC.

This clonotype was seen only a few times. This chain's CDR3 is CASRPWTGTVADGYTF. CDR3 sequence (DNA): TGCGCCAGCAGACCCTGGACAGGGACGGTTGCGGATGGCTACACCTTC. The chain couples TRBV5-1 to TRBJ1-2; the match to TRBD1 covers 8 bases. The CDR3 runs 16 residues. Germline V gene data show CDR1 as SGHRS and CDR2 as YFSETQ. The V and J ends lost 5 bases and 6 bases, in that order; junction bases with no gene match: 15.

This clonotype was observed a handful of times. The chain recombines TRBV4-3 with TRBJ2-3, with 12 bases that match TRBD2. The germline gives CDR1 LGHNA, CDR2 YSLEER. The ends lost 0 bases at V and 4 bases at J; junction bases unmatched: 5. The CDR3 runs 17 residues. In DNA, the CDR3 is TGCGCCAGCAGCCAAGAGGGTAGACTAGCGGGAGCAGATACGCAGTATTTT. It codes for CASSQEGRLAGADTQYF.

This rearrangement joins TRBV20-1 to TRBJ1-1, with D unclear. V was shortened by 6 bases and J by 4 bases, with 12 bases between the two germline ends. Germline V gives CDR1 DFQATT, CDR2 SNEGSKA (reference sequence). The CDR3 is made up of 12 amino acids. CDR3 DNA: TGCAGTGCAGACCAGGTGGGCACTGAAGCTTTCTTT. It specifies CSADQVGTEAFF.

This sequence joins TRBV6-4 and TRBJ2-3; unclear D gene. CDR1 MRHNA and CDR2 SNTAGT come from the germline V gene. The CDR3 length is 13 residues. Trimming removed 2 bases from V and 3 bases from J, with 6 bases in between. CDR3 sequence (DNA): TGTGCCAGCAGTGACAGGAAAACAGATACGCAGTATTTT. Amino acid sequence: CASSDRKTDTQYF.

This clonotype was seen ten or more times. The chain carries TRBV12-3 or TRBV12-4 and TRBJ2-1, with TRBD1 matching 7 bases. Trimming removed 5 bases from V and 15 bases from J; junction bases left unmatched: 13. This CDR3 spans 13 amino acids. The CDR3 DNA is TGTGCCAGCAGTGACAACCTACAGGGGATGAGGTTCTTC. It is translated as CASSDNLQGMRFF.

This clonotype has only a few counts. The CDR3 DNA is TGTGCCAGCAGTTTAGTCCCTAGCGGGTACAATGAGCAGTTCTTC. This gives the protein CASSLVPSGYNEQFF. The chain has TRBV12-3 or TRBV12-4 and TRBJ2-1; 8 positions agree with TRBD2. The CDR3 is 15 residues long. Trimming removed 1 base from V and 4 bases from J; junction bases left unmatched: 3.

The chain links TRBV5-5 to TRBJ2-1, with a weak D call TRBD2 (6 bases). The CDR3 spans 16 residues. Germline CDR1 SGHKS, CDR2 YYEKEE (reference sequence). V was cut by 0 bases and J by 0 bases, with 10 bases left in between. CDR3 sequence (DNA): TGTGCCAGCAGCTTGGTAGCGGACCCCTCCTACAATGAGCAGTTCTTC. Translating gives CASSLVADPSYNEQFF.

This clonotype was seen only a few times. The chain joins TRBV9 to TRBJ2-7; D is ambiguous. Looked up from germline, CDR1 is SGDLS and CDR2 is YYNGEE. The length of the CDR3 is 14 residues. V lost 0 bases to trimming and J lost 2 bases, with 9 bases between them. This CDR3 is CASSVGGPTYEQYF. CDR3 sequence (DNA): TGTGCCAGCAGCGTAGGTGGGCCCACCTACGAGCAGTACTTC.

The CDR3 nucleotides read TGTGCCTGGAGTACACTAGCGGGGGCCCCCAATGAGCAGTTCTTC. Translation: CAWSTLAGAPNEQFF. The V and J genes are TRBV30 and TRBJ2-1; 11 bases are a match to TRBD2. CDR1 is GTSNPN and CDR2 is SVGIG in the germline V gene (reference sequence). V lost 2 bases to trimming and J lost 6 bases; unmatched junction nucleotides: 6. The length of the CDR3 is 15 residues.

The chain combines TRBV9 with TRBJ2-1, with D perhaps TRBD1 (6 bases). V lost 3 bases, J lost 6 bases, and 10 bases lay in between. CDR3 length: 13 residues. The germline V gene encodes CDR1 SGDLS and CDR2 YYNGEE. The CDR3 sequence is CASSGTGPNEQFF. Written as DNA, the CDR3 is TGTGCCAGCAGCGGTACAGGGCCCAATGAGCAGTTCTTC.

This clonotype was counted ten times or more. The rearrangement uses TRBV12-3 or TRBV12-4 and TRBJ2-1, with D possibly TRBD1 on 6 matching bases. The CDR3 is 13 residues long. The V gene lost 4 bases and the J gene lost 15 bases, with 19 bases spanning the gap. CDR3 coding DNA: TGTGCCAGCAGTTATGGGGGCACATTATCTGGGTTCTTC. The encoded protein is CASSYGGTLSGFF.

This sequence joins TRBV12-3 or TRBV12-4 and TRBJ2-4; D remains ambiguous. The CDR3 extends over 14 amino acids. Between the trimmed V and J ends, which lost 5 bases and 12 bases, there was a span of 20 bases. The chain's CDR3 is CASSTGPVSSPQYF. CDR3 nucleotides: TGTGCCAGCAGTACCGGACCCGTATCGTCCCCTCAGTACTTC.

In this sample, this clonotype turned up a few times. J is TRBJ1-1 and V is TRBV9; 8 nucleotides align to TRBD1. V trimming: 4 bases; J trimming: 0 bases; junction bases outside the gene matches: 5. Germline V gene lookup returns CDR1 SGDLS and CDR2 YYNGEE. This CDR3 contains 15 residues. CDR3 nucleotide sequence: TGTGCCAGCAGCCACCACAGGGGGATGAACACTGAAGCTTTCTTT. Translating it yields CASSHHRGMNTEAFF.